These 7 T cell receptor beta chains share one sample of origin, sequenced in a study of T cells after yellow fever vaccination. TCRdb re-derived calls from the 5' RACE reads in MiXCR, one entry per CDR3 protein. The profile shows approximately 330,000 distinct CDR3 sequences, over 4% of them singletons. Sequencing used PBMCs, obtained 5 days after the yellow fever booster vaccination. All receptors derive from a man aged 18 to 29 who received the YFV17D yellow fever vaccine.

A few counts support this clonotype. This chain uses TRBV27 with TRBJ2-7, with TRBD1 matching 9 bases. Germline lookup yields CDR1 MNHEY and CDR2 SMNVEV (reference sequence). CDR3 length: 15 amino acids. V shed 1 base, J shed 3 bases, and the junction held 4 bases outside the gene matches. CDR3 sequence reads: CASSLFGTGYYEQYF. The DNA of the CDR3 is TGTGCCAGCAGTTTATTCGGGACAGGGTACTACGAGCAGTACTTC.

The rearrangement links TRBV27 to TRBJ1-2; no firm D call. There are 15 residues in the CDR3. V lost 2 bases and J lost 2, with 12 bases in between. The germline gives CDR1 MNHEY, CDR2 SMNVEV (reference sequence). In nucleotides, the CDR3 is TGTGCCAGCAGTTTAAGTGCAGTAAAGAACTATGGCTACACCTTC. This translates into CASSLSAVKNYGYTF.

This clonotype was counted a few times. The chain joins TRBV5-1 to TRBJ2-1; 14 bases are shared with TRBD2. The CDR3 is made up of 15 amino acids. V was pared by 4 bases and J by 8 bases, with 5 bases of the junction left unmatched. The germline gives CDR1 SGHRS, CDR2 YFSETQ. CDR3 loop: CASSKGTSGGDEQFF. The CDR3, as DNA: TGCGCCAGCAGCAAGGGGACTAGCGGGGGCGATGAGCAGTTCTTC.

This rearrangement joins TRBV6-4 to TRBJ2-2, with D unclear. V was cut by 0 bases and J by 6 bases, with 8 bases left in between. The CDR3 sequence is 14 residues long. Germline V gene lookup returns CDR1 MRHNA and CDR2 SNTAGT. In nucleotides, the CDR3 is TGTGCCAGCAGTGACTCGGGCCCGCCCGGGGAGCTGTTTTTT. Its protein product is CASSDSGPPGELFF.

This clonotype was found a few times. The J gene is TRBJ2-5, the V gene TRBV7-6, with a possible D match to TRBD2 (5 bases). Looked up from germline, CDR1 is SGHVS and CDR2 is FNYEAQ. CDR3 length equals 13 residues. Trimming took 0 bases from V and 9 from J, leaving 11 bases between them. The chain's CDR3 is CASSLALREPQYF. The DNA of the CDR3 is TGTGCCAGCAGCTTAGCGCTCCGGGAACCCCAGTACTTC.

The chain employs TRBV29-1 and TRBJ2-5; unclear D gene. The CDR3 sequence is 13 residues long. Trimming left V 5 bases short and J 0 bases short, with 10 bases between. CDR1 SQVTM and CDR2 ANQGSEA come from the germline V gene. This chain's CDR3 is CSVHSGYQETQYF. As DNA, the CDR3 is TGCAGCGTTCATTCCGGATACCAAGAGACCCAGTACTTC.

This clonotype was detected once. This chain joins TRBV7-9 and TRBJ2-1, with 14 bases lining up with TRBD2. V lost 2 bases, J lost 4 bases, and 7 bases stayed unmatched. The CDR3 has 18 amino acids. Germline values: CDR1 SEHNR, CDR2 FQNEAQ (reference sequence). The CDR3 DNA follows: TGTGCCAGCAGCTTAACGGGGACTAGCGGGGGCCGATACAATGAGCAGTTCTTC. Translating gives CASSLTGTSGGRYNEQFF.